Below, one TCR beta chain is given with its context. What it binds is not known. The table came from immunoSEQ multiplex PCR; TCRdb's copy has only in-frame clones and leaves some out. The sample includes 160,000 or so clones, 90% of them seen just once. This sample was taken from a study of T cell responses to AZD1222 COVID-19 vaccine. The study's findings and limits: Every sample of the repertoires postdated the peak T cell response. With two AZD1222 doses given, Spike-specific TCR breadth and depth both rose.

CDR3 length: 15 residues. Germline V gene data show CDR1 as MNHEY and CDR2 as SMNVEV (reference sequence). The V gene lost 7 bases and the J gene lost 1 base, with 16 bases spanning the gap. Both about-4-week and about-12-week second-dose recipients were combined. The TCR sequence derives from an adult who received the AZD1222 COVID-19 vaccine. Sequenced material: peripheral blood, taken 28 days after the second AZD1222 dose. The rearrangement joins TRBV27 to TRBJ1-1; perhaps TRBD1 as D (5 bases). CDR3 region: CASMAVWGKNTEAFF. The CDR3 nucleotides read TGTGCCAGCATGGCGGTTTGGGGCAAGAACACTGAAGCTTTCTTT.